This TCR beta chain appears in the sequencing data of a study of blood T cell repertoires in COVID-19. Measured with immunoSEQ multiplex PCR; TCRdb has only the in-frame clones, and not every one. The sample lists more than 110,000 clones; roughly 90% were seen once. Germline CDR1 is SGHVS and CDR2 is FNYEAQ. With 5 bases removed from V and 0 bases from J, the gap between germline ends came to 13 bases. The CDR3 is 15 amino acids. The sequence was obtained from a man aged 60 to 69 with active or convalescent COVID-19. V gene TRBV7-6 combines with J gene TRBJ1-1; D unclear. Material: peripheral blood. DNA of the CDR3: TGTGCCAGCAGCCAATCAAGTAGCATGAACACTGAAGCTTTCTTT. Amino acid sequence: CASSQSSSMNTEAFF.